This is a list of T cell receptor beta chains from one sample in a study of T cell responses to AZD1222 COVID-19 vaccine. Only in-frame clones appear in the TCRdb table, and some are missing; sequencing was by immunoSEQ multiplex PCR. The repertoire holds 130,000 to 150,000 clones, with approximately 93% as singletons. The starting material was peripheral blood, obtained after recovery from COVID-19. Receptors were obtained from an adult who had recovered from COVID-19. CDR3s include the opening cysteine and the closing phenylalanine or tryptophan. Fields, in order: V gene, clone size, CDR3 length, J gene, D gene, CDR3 DNA, CDR3 protein. D genes are given only for firm matches. Expanded clones get a size class; other rows say once, few or many, or leave the size out.

TRBV19	few	14	TRBJ1-1	TRBD1	TGTGCCAGTAGTATGGGGACAGGGATCACTGAAGCTTTCTTT	CASSMGTGITEAFF
TRBV5-5	NA	13	TRBJ1-2	NA	TGTGCCAGCAGCCTGGATGGGCTCTATGGCTACACCTTC	CASSLDGLYGYTF
TRBV2	NA	11	TRBJ2-7	NA	TGTGCCAGCAGTGAGGGCTACGAGCAGTACTTC	CASSEGYEQYF
TRBV28	NA	14	TRBJ1-1	NA	TGTGCCAGCAGGCTCCCGCAGTGGAACACTGAAGCTTTCTTT	CASRLPQWNTEAFF
TRBV9	NA	14	TRBJ2-3	NA	TGTGCCAGCAGCCTCAGACAGGGCACAGATACGCAGTATTTT	CASSLRQGTDTQYF
TRBV5-6	NA	16	TRBJ2-7	NA	TGTGCCAGCAGCCAGGAGGGGGGAACTTCCACCTACGAGCAGTACTTC	CASSQEGGTSTYEQYF
TRBV15	NA	13	TRBJ2-5	NA	TGTGCCACCAGCAGGACGGGTATAGAGACCCAGTACTTC	CATSRTGIETQYF
TRBV7-9	NA	14	TRBJ2-3	NA	TGTGCCAGCAGCTTAGACACAGGCACAGATACGCAGTATTTT	CASSLDTGTDTQYF
TRBV14	NA	14	TRBJ1-2	NA	TGTGCCAGCAGCCATAGGACAGTGAACTATGGCTACACCTTC	CASSHRTVNYGYTF
TRBV28	once	15	TRBJ2-7	TRBD1	TGTGCCAGCAGTTTGGCGGGACAGGGGGCCCACGAGCAGTACTTC	CASSLAGQGAHEQYF
TRBV19	NA	13	TRBJ1-1	NA	TGTGCCAGTAGTATTAATAGCGCAGGAGGGGCTTTCTTT	CASSINSAGGAFF
TRBV19	NA	15	TRBJ1-5	NA	TGTGCCAGTAGACCAACAGGGAGGAGCAATCAGCCCCAGCATTTT	CASRPTGRSNQPQHF
TRBV2	NA	14	TRBJ2-7	NA	TGTGCCAGCACTAGACTCGTGGATACATACGAGCAGTACTTC	CASTRLVDTYEQYF
TRBV28	NA	16	TRBJ1-5	NA	TGTGCCAGCAGTTTAATAAGCGGGGATGGCAATCAGCCCCAGCATTTT	CASSLISGDGNQPQHF
TRBV19	NA	17	TRBJ1-1	TRBD1	TGTGCCAGTAGTTCCGGACAGGGGGCGATTTGGAACACTGAAGCTTTCTTT	CASSSGQGAIWNTEAFF
TRBV28	once	16	TRBJ2-5	TRBD2	TGTGCCAGCAGTTTCTCAGCGGGAGGGACCAAAGAGACCCAGTACTTC	CASSFSAGGTKETQYF
TRBV3-1/TRBV3-2	NA	15	TRBJ1-4	NA	TGTGCCAGCAGCCCTAATAGTGAGGGTGACGAAAAACTGTTTTTT	CASSPNSEGDEKLFF
TRBV7-3	NA	16	TRBJ2-1	NA	TGTGCCAGCAGCAAGGAGGGCCCTAGCTCCTACAATGAGCAGTTCTTC	CASSKEGPSSYNEQFF
TRBV11-2	NA	14	TRBJ1-6	TRBD1	TGTGCCAGCACCTTCGGGACAGTAAATTCACCCCTCCACTTT	CASTFGTVNSPLHF
TRBV15	NA	16	TRBJ2-4	NA	TGTGCCACCAGCAGAGAGGGGCCTCTAGCCAAAAACATTCAGTACTTC	CATSREGPLAKNIQYF
TRBV2	once	15	TRBJ2-5	TRBD2	TGTGCCAGCAGTAGAGCGGGAGGGCCTTGGGAGACCCAGTACTTC	CASSRAGGPWETQYF
TRBV29-1	NA	11	TRBJ2-7	TRBD1	TGCAGCGCACAGGGGGCGCGAGAGCAGTACTTC	CSAQGAREQYF
TRBV5-1	once	12	TRBJ2-5	NA	TGCGCCAGCAGAGGGGACCAAGAGACCCAGTACTTC	CASRGDQETQYF
TRBV7-9	once	14	TRBJ2-7	NA	TGTGCCAGCAGCTCCTCGGGACAACCTTACGAGCAGTACTTC	CASSSSGQPYEQYF
TRBV7-3	NA	13	TRBJ1-1	NA	TGTGCCAGCAGCTTACCGGGGCTGACTGAAGCTTTCTTT	CASSLPGLTEAFF
TRBV15	NA	15	TRBJ2-5	TRBD1	TGTGCCACCAGCAGCGGACAGGGTTCGGCGGAGACCCAGTACTTC	CATSSGQGSAETQYF
TRBV28	NA	18	TRBJ1-2	NA	TGTGCCAGCAGTTCCGAGGGCAGCACCCGACAGCCTAACTATGGCTACACCTTC	CASSSEGSTRQPNYGYTF
TRBV4-1	NA	14	TRBJ2-7	NA	TGCGCCAGCAGCCAACTTGAGGGAGGTTACGAGCAGTACTTC	CASSQLEGGYEQYF
TRBV7-8	NA	19	TRBJ2-5	TRBD2	TGTGCCAGCAGCCTAAAGCCTAGGGGAGCGGGAGTACGGTCGGAGACCCAGTACTTC	CASSLKPRGAGVRSETQYF
TRBV19	NA	15	TRBJ2-3	TRBD2	TGTGCCAGTAGTATTGATCTAGCGGGACTGGGGGCGCAGTATTTT	CASSIDLAGLGAQYF
TRBV7-6	once	16	TRBJ2-7	TRBD1	TGTGCCAGCAGCAAAACGGGACAGCGAAAACCCTACGAGCAGTACTTC	CASSKTGQRKPYEQYF
TRBV6-5	NA	15	TRBJ2-2	NA	TGTGCCAGCATCTTAGACAAAGCAGGCACCGGGGAGCTGTTTTTT	CASILDKAGTGELFF
TRBV14	NA	15	TRBJ1-2	NA	TGTGCCAGCAGCCAAGATGATCGGGGGTCCGATGGCTACACCTTC	CASSQDDRGSDGYTF
TRBV3-1/TRBV3-2	NA	14	TRBJ1-1	NA	TGTGCCAGCAGCCTGGGGGGAATGAACACTGAAGCTTTCTTT	CASSLGGMNTEAFF
TRBV21-1	NA	11	TRBJ1-2	NA	TGTGCCAGCACCCTGAACTATGGCTACACCTTC	CASTLNYGYTF